Sequencing of this TCR beta chain was carried out in a study of beta chain features in type 1 diabetes. Study-level points and caveats: Shortening that was moderate but significant affected the TCRB CDR3s of Type 1 diabetes patients in all four CD4+ subsets.

cDNA synthesis used the whole RNA isolate, giving expressed TCRB sequences. The table came from immunoSEQ multiplex PCR; TCRdb's copy has only in-frame clones and leaves some out. The table lists about 340,000 clones, 13% of them singletons. With respect to this clone: Its antigen is not identified.

CDR3 length: 12 amino acids. Trimming shortened V by 2 bases and J by 3 bases, and 4 bases separated the two germline ends. Germline CDR1 SNHLY, CDR2 FYNNEI. The TCR sequence derives from a woman between 18 and 29 years old with type 1 diabetes. Sequencing used naive CD4+ T cells from blood. The chain couples TRBV2 to TRBJ1-1; D not certain. The CDR3 DNA sequence: TGTGCCAGCAGTGAACTGTACACTGAAGCTTTCTTT. It is translated as CASSELYTEAFF.